The source of this TCR beta chain is a study of cytomegalovirus exposure and HLA in healthy donors. Study information: The same platform as the roughly 630 first-cohort repertoires was used for the 130 or so validation repertoires, a later analysis reported.

On this clone itself: Its target is unknown.

V lost 4 bases and J 2 bases, leaving 11 bases between the germline ends. CDR3 size: 14 residues. Germline CDR1 is SEHNR and CDR2 is FQNEAQ (reference sequence). The 120-subject validation cohort, separate from the approximately 630-subject first cohort, included the donors. Whole-study results and caveats: It was approximately 150 TCR beta chains that were listed as cytomegalovirus-associated. The authors confirmed in vitro that a few CMV-associated chains were specific for CMV antigens.

The method was immunoSEQ multiplex PCR; TCRdb's version includes in-frame clones alone and lacks a portion of them. The table shows some 110,000 clones, with over 90% occurring only once. The TCR sequence derives from a woman aged 18-30 years in good health and CMV-seronegative. Sequencing was done on a sample of PBMCs. V gene TRBV7-9 combines with J gene TRBJ2-5, with D possibly TRBD1 on 6 matching bases. This CDR3 is CASSYWTAQETQYF. The CDR3 DNA reads TGTGCCAGCAGCTACTGGACAGCACAAGAGACCCAGTACTTC.